These 18 T cell receptor beta chains were all obtained from the same sample, sequenced in a study of beta chain features in type 1 diabetes. Of the isolated RNA, all was reverse transcribed, and so the sequenced material was expressed TCRB transcripts. Some clones are missing from TCRdb's copy, which holds only in-frame ones; the method was immunoSEQ multiplex PCR. The sample holds roughly 290,000 clones, roughly 8% seen once. Sequences were obtained from central memory CD4+ T cells from blood. Receptors were obtained from a woman between 18 and 29 years old in good health.

This clone came up a few times. This chain uses TRBV19 with TRBJ2-4; D gene uncertain. From germline, CDR1 is LNHDA and CDR2 SQIVND (reference sequence). CDR3 length: 16 residues. The V gene lost 5 bases and the J gene lost 0 bases, with 14 bases spanning the gap. The CDR3 bases are TGTGCCAGTAGTTACCTCCCAGAGCTAGCCAAAAACATTCAGTACTTC. Amino acid sequence: CASSYLPELAKNIQYF.

Only a few counts were recorded for this clone. The rearrangement links TRBV19 to TRBJ1-1; no clear D gene. V shed 4 bases and J shed 2 bases, with 11 bases lying between them. Per the germline V gene, CDR1 is LNHDA and CDR2 is SQIVND (reference sequence). The CDR3 is 14 residues long. The CDR3 spells CASSRTISNTEAFF. The CDR3 DNA follows: TGTGCCAGTAGTAGAACCATCTCCAACACTGAAGCTTTCTTT.

This clone has a handful of counts. The rearrangement links TRBV5-4 to TRBJ1-2; D remains unclear. V shed 2 bases and J shed 6 bases, with 17 bases lying between them. The germline V gene has CDR1 SGHNT and CDR2 YYREEE (reference sequence). The CDR3 contains 15 residues. CDR3 region: CASSLRLGGNDGYTF. The CDR3 nucleotides are TGTGCCAGCAGCTTAAGGCTTGGAGGCAACGATGGCTACACCTTC.

Concerning this clone: The same CDR3 also results from other DNA sequences found in this sample. The chain carries TRBV7-2 and TRBJ2-1; TRBD2 matches 7 bases. Per the germline V gene, CDR1 is SGHTA and CDR2 is FQGNSA. After removal of 5 bases from V and 3 bases from J, the junction contained 16 bases not matched to a gene. The CDR3 sequence is 18 residues long. The CDR3 region is CASSQLGSGRGIYNEQFF. The DNA for the CDR3 is TGTGCCAGCAGCCAACTGGGTAGCGGGCGGGGCATCTACAATGAGCAGTTCTTC.

This chain links TRBV18 with TRBJ2-1; the D is unclear. This CDR3 is built from 14 residues. Germline CDR1 and CDR2: KGHSH and LQKENI. V dropped 2 bases and J dropped 10 bases, with 15 bases sitting between them. This CDR3 reads CASSPGRLDREQFF. The CDR3 region has the DNA TGTGCCAGCTCACCAGGACGCCTGGATCGGGAGCAGTTCTTC.

A few counts support this clone. This sequence joins TRBV5-1 and TRBJ2-5; 10 nucleotides line up with TRBD1. The CDR3 is 14 residues long. The J segment lost 5 bases and the V segment lost 4 bases, leaving 5 bases of the junction unmatched. The germline V gene encodes CDR1 SGHRS and CDR2 YFSETQ. The CDR3, as DNA: TGCGCCAGCAGCACCGGGACAGGGGCTGAGACCCAGTACTTC. It codes for CASSTGTGAETQYF.

The gene calls are TRBV9 and TRBJ1-6; D call uncertain. The CDR3 spans 13 residues. V lost 3 bases to trimming and J lost 10 bases, with 11 bases between them. Germline lookup yields CDR1 SGDLS and CDR2 YYNGEE. In nucleotides, the CDR3 is TGTGCCAGCAGCGAGACCGGCTCATCACCCCTCCACTTT. Protein product: CASSETGSSPLHF.

This clone has more than one count but fewer than ten. V is TRBV2 and J is TRBJ2-3, with 8 bases fitting TRBD2. The CDR3 consists of 14 residues. J lost 1 base, V lost 4 bases, and 1 base had no gene match. Germline CDR1 reads SNHLY; CDR2 reads FYNNEI. The chain's CDR3 is CASSVLAGTDTQYF. The CDR3 DNA reads TGTGCCAGCAGTGTACTAGCGGGCACAGATACGCAGTATTTT.

The chain uses TRBV7-9 and TRBJ2-2; no clear D gene. Looked up from germline, CDR1 is SEHNR and CDR2 is FQNEAQ (reference sequence). This CDR3 contains 15 residues. Trimming shortened V by 1 base and J by 4 bases, and 10 bases separated the two germline ends. The CDR3 loop reads CASSLVGSSTGELFF. The DNA for the CDR3 is TGTGCCAGCAGCTTAGTTGGCAGTAGCACCGGGGAGCTGTTTTTT. Full variable domain (remainder filled in from reference TRBV7-9 and TRBJ2-2): DTGVSQNPRHKITKRGQNVTFRCDPISEHNRLYWYRQTLGQGPEFLTYFQNEAQLEKSRLLSDRFSAERPKGSFSTLEIQRTEQGDSAMYLCASSLVGSSTGELFFGEGSRLTVL.

This clone showed up many times. This rearrangement joins TRBV4-1 to TRBJ2-6; D gene ambiguous. The V end lost 0 bases, the J end lost 0 bases, and 9 bases lay between the germline ends. In germline, CDR1 is MGHRA, CDR2 YSYEKL. The CDR3 length is 17 residues. The CDR3 nucleotides read TGCGCCAGCAGCCAAGATCAGCTTACCTCTGGGGCCAACGTCCTGACTTTC. It encodes CASSQDQLTSGANVLTF.

This clone has more than one count but fewer than ten. The same CDR3 arises from other DNA sequences in this sample as well. The chain joins TRBV6-5 to TRBJ2-7; possible D gene TRBD1, 6 bases. The germline V and J ends were trimmed by 6 bases and 2 bases, with 14 bases remaining between them. Germline-derived CDR1 and CDR2 are MNHEY and SVGAGI. The CDR3 contains 14 residues. The CDR3 DNA is TGTGCCAGCAGCTCGGACAGACCTCCCTACGAGCAGTACGTC. As protein: CASSSDRPPYEQYV.

This clone was seen more than once but under ten times. The junction differs from germline at one of its ends, possibly a read error. The chain joins TRBV5-6 to TRBJ1-4; TRBD1 is a possible D gene (6 bases). CDR1 and CDR2 (germline): SGHDT, YYEEEE. This CDR3 is built from 13 residues. The CDR3 sequence: CASSRQGAGTYLF. Written as DNA, the CDR3 is TGTGCCAGCAGCCGCCAAGGGGCCGGGACATACCTTTTT.

J is TRBJ2-6 and V is TRBV6-5; D not certain. The CDR3 spans 15 residues. The germline gives CDR1 MNHEY, CDR2 SVGAGI. V lost 7 bases and J 0 bases, leaving 10 bases between the germline ends. The CDR3: CASTLQRSGANVLTF. As DNA, the CDR3 is TGTGCCAGCACCCTACAGCGCTCTGGGGCCAACGTCCTGACTTTC.

This clone was counted a few times. The chain uses TRBV6-5 and TRBJ2-1; D not certain. The CDR3 consists of 12 residues. Germline values: CDR1 MNHEY, CDR2 SVGAGI. V dropped 5 bases and J dropped 8 bases, with 10 bases sitting between them. Here the CDR3 reads CASSTLLDEQFF. In DNA, the CDR3 is TGTGCCAGCAGTACGTTGCTGGATGAGCAGTTCTTC.

This chain joins TRBV4-1 and TRBJ2-7; TRBD2 agrees at 15 bases. V shed 4 bases and J 1 base; nucleotides not matched to a gene: 8. The V gene's germline CDR1 is MGHRA and CDR2 YSYEKL. The CDR3 is 18 amino acids. The DNA for the CDR3 is TGCGCCAGCAGCCGCCGCGGGACTAGCGGGAGGCGGTCCTACGAGCAGTACTTC. This encodes CASSRRGTSGRRSYEQYF.

The chain joins TRBV7-9 to TRBJ1-6; 7 bases agree with TRBD1. Germline-derived CDR1 and CDR2 are SEHNR and FQNEAQ (reference sequence). The CDR3 covers 15 residues. The junction had 10 bases not matched to a gene; V was cut back by 5 bases and J by 9 bases. The CDR3 loop reads CASSQRTGGGSPLHF. The CDR3 coding sequence is TGTGCCAGCAGCCAAAGGACAGGAGGCGGTTCACCCCTCCACTTT.

This clone showed up just a few times. The CDR3 DNA follows: TGCAGCGTCCCACTTCCGCCCCGGGGATGGGATGAGCAGTTCTTC. Residues: CSVPLPPRGWDEQFF. J is TRBJ2-1 and V is TRBV29-1; D may be TRBD2 (5 bases). There are 15 residues in the CDR3. V was shortened by 6 bases and J by 8 bases, with 23 bases between the two germline ends. Germline values: CDR1 SQVTM, CDR2 ANQGSEA.

This clone was seen a few times. The V call is TRBV19, the J call TRBJ1-6; D is perhaps TRBD1 (6 bases). V lost 3 bases and J 4 bases, leaving 10 bases between the germline ends. This CDR3 is 15 amino acids long. The germline V gene has CDR1 LNHDA and CDR2 SQIVND (reference sequence). This CDR3 reads CASSIAQGYNSPLHF. The CDR3 DNA sequence: TGTGCCAGTAGTATTGCCCAGGGGTATAATTCACCCCTCCACTTT.